This record concerns one TCR beta chain sequence. The CDR3 spans 12 residues. V was pared by 6 bases and J by 7 bases, with 6 bases of the junction left unmatched. Germline CDR1 is SQVTM and CDR2 is ANQGSEA. This specimen belongs to a study of cytomegalovirus exposure and HLA in healthy donors. The primer mix had 60 Vbeta and 13 Jbeta primers. Sequencing was performed with immunoSEQ multiplex PCR; in TCRdb, only in-frame clones are kept and a portion is missing. This sample contains around 29,000 clones. The sample comprised PBMCs. The receptor was isolated from a young man in good health and CMV-seronegative. V gene TRBV29-1 combines with J gene TRBJ1-5, with 7 bases matching TRBD1. The CDR3 nucleotides read TGCAGCGTGCGGGACAGCGGGCAGCCCCAGCATTTT. This sequence encodes CSVRDSGQPQHF.